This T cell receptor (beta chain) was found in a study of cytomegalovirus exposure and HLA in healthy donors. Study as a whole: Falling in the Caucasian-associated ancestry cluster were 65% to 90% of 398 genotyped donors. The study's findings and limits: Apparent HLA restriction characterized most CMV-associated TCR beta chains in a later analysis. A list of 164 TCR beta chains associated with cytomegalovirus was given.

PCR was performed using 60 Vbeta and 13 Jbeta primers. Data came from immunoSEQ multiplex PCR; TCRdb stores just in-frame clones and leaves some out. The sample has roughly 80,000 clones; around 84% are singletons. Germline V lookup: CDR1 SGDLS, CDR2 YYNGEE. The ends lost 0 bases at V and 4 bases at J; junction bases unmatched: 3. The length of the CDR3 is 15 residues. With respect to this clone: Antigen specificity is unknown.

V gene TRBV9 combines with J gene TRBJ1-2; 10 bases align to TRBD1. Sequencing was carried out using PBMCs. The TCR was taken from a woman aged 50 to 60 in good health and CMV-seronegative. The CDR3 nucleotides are TGTGCCAGCAGCGTAGAGACAGGGGGCCTCTATGGCTACACCTTC. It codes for CASSVETGGLYGYTF.